The 27 T cell receptor beta chains given below trace back to one sample, sequenced in a study of cytomegalovirus exposure and HLA in healthy donors. The assay was immunoSEQ multiplex PCR, and TCRdb's table has in-frame clones only and misses some. The profile shows about 75,000 clones, just under 85% of them singletons. Sequenced sample: PBMCs. The receptors were gathered from a young man in good health and CMV-seronegative.

The DNA for the CDR3 is TGTGCCAGCAGCCCACAACGCTGGCCCGTCGGGGCCAACGTCCTGACTTTC. It codes for CASSPQRWPVGANVLTF. V and J are TRBV7-2 and TRBJ2-6; no firm D call. Looked up from germline, CDR1 is SGHTA and CDR2 is FQGNSA. The V gene lost 5 bases and the J gene lost 4 bases, with 18 bases spanning the gap. CDR3 length: 17 amino acids.

The table lists this clone with a few counts. V gene TRBV7-3 combines with J gene TRBJ2-7, with D possibly matching TRBD1 (5 bases). The CDR3 is 17 residues long. Germline V gene data show CDR1 as SGHTA and CDR2 as FQGTGA. V was pared by 4 bases and J by 0 bases, with 19 bases between. The CDR3 region is CASSSSQGSPSSYEQYV. CDR3 nucleotides: TGTGCCAGCAGCTCCTCCCAGGGTAGCCCCAGCTCCTACGAGCAGTACGTC.

This clone has a handful of counts. This sequence joins TRBV11-2 and TRBJ2-7; a weak D match, TRBD2 (6 bases). This CDR3 has 14 residues. CDR1 SGHAT and CDR2 FQNNGV come from the germline V gene. The V and J ends lost 4 bases and 6 bases respectively, with 16 bases between them. The chain's CDR3 is CASSSGGARFEQYV. Written as DNA, the CDR3 is TGTGCCAGCAGCTCAGGCGGGGCAAGGTTCGAGCAGTACGTC.

V usage is TRBV7-2 and J usage is TRBJ2-7; possibly TRBD1 for D (5 bases). This CDR3 is built from 15 residues. The germline V and J ends were trimmed by 2 bases and 0 bases, with 11 bases remaining between them. Germline V CDR1 and CDR2: SGHTA, FQGNSA. The CDR3 DNA is TGTGCCAGCAGCTTATATGGGGCAACCTCCTACGAGCAGTACTTC. As protein: CASSLYGATSYEQYF.

The chain has TRBV7-2 and TRBJ1-6; D is perhaps TRBD1 (6 bases). CDR3 length: 15 residues. The V and J ends lost 5 bases and 5 bases respectively, with 13 bases between them. CDR1 SGHTA and CDR2 FQGNSA come from the germline V gene. CDR3: CASSPRGFDNSPLHF. The CDR3 DNA is TGTGCCAGCAGCCCCAGGGGATTTGATAATTCACCCCTCCACTTT. Supplemented by reference TRBV7-2 and TRBJ1-6, the full variable domain reads GAGVSQSPSNKVTEKGKDVELRCDPISGHTALYWYRQSLGQGLEFLIYFQGNSAPDKSGLPSDRFSAERTGGSVSTLTIQRTQQEDSAVYLCASSPRGFDNSPLHFGNGTRLTVT.

This clone was counted once. This sequence joins TRBV6-6 and TRBJ2-1; TRBD2 matches 12 bases. Germline V gene sequence: CDR1 MNHNY, CDR2 SVGAGI (reference sequence). V was pared by 8 bases and J by 9 bases, with 5 bases of the junction left unmatched. CDR3 length equals 13 residues. CDR3 protein: CASLLAGGSEQFF. The CDR3, as DNA: TGTGCCAGCTTGCTAGCGGGGGGGAGTGAGCAGTTCTTC.

This clone has just one count. The rearrangement uses TRBV7-2 and TRBJ1-4, with no clear D. Between the trimmed V and J ends, which lost 2 bases and 3 bases, there was a span of 7 bases. Germline lookup yields CDR1 SGHTA and CDR2 FQGNSA. The CDR3 runs to 14 residues. The CDR3 protein is CASSLRWSNEKLFF. CDR3 DNA: TGTGCCAGCAGCTTACGGTGGTCTAATGAAAAACTGTTTTTT.

The chain employs TRBV28 and TRBJ1-1, with 9 bases lining up with TRBD1. The J segment lost 1 base and the V segment lost 7 bases, leaving 7 bases of the junction unmatched. The V gene's germline CDR1 is MDHEN and CDR2 SYDVKM. The CDR3 consists of 15 residues. Here the CDR3 DNA reads TGTGCCAGCAACCCACCGGGACAGGGGAACACTGAAGCTTTCTTT. The encoded protein is CASNPPGQGNTEAFF.

This chain uses TRBV4-3 with TRBJ1-2, with TRBD1 matching over 9 bases. Germline V CDR1 and CDR2: LGHNA, YSLEER. The V gene end was trimmed by 1 base and the J gene end by 2 bases; junction bases not matched to a gene: 14. The CDR3 has 19 residues. CDR3 DNA: TGCGCCAGCAGCCAAGTTTTCGGACAGGGGAATTTTATCAACTATGGCTACACCTTC. It encodes CASSQVFGQGNFINYGYTF.

The rearrangement uses TRBV15 and TRBJ1-1, with D possibly being TRBD1 (6 bases). The CDR3 length is 13 residues. Per germline, CDR1 LNHNV and CDR2 YYDKDF (reference sequence). Trimming removed 3 bases at V and 1 base at J, with 6 bases between. The CDR3 sequence: CATSRDRNTEAFF. The CDR3 DNA sequence: TGTGCCACCAGCAGGGACAGGAACACTGAAGCTTTCTTT.

The V call is TRBV18, the J call TRBJ2-7, with D perhaps matching TRBD1 (6 bases). The V gene lost 5 bases and the J gene lost 0 bases, with 17 bases spanning the gap. Germline loops: CDR1 KGHSH, CDR2 LQKENI. The CDR3 length is 16 residues. The CDR3 sequence: CASSRGSVGNSYEQYF. DNA for the CDR3: TGTGCCAGCTCAAGGGGGTCGGTAGGCAACTCCTACGAGCAGTACTTC.

The genes are TRBV2 and TRBJ1-2; no reliable D call. Looked up from germline, CDR1 is SNHLY and CDR2 is FYNNEI. This CDR3 has 15 amino acids. Trimming took off 8 bases at V and 1 base at J, with 17 bases between the two ends. This chain's CDR3 is CASEIADNSNYGYTF. The CDR3 nucleotides read TGTGCCAGCGAGATCGCAGACAACAGTAACTATGGCTACACCTTC.

The rearrangement links TRBV4-1 to TRBJ2-7, with 14 nucleotides matching TRBD2. V gave up 5 bases and J gave up 3 bases; unmatched junction bases: 3. The CDR3 is made up of 15 amino acids. CDR1 and CDR2 from the germline V gene are MGHRA and YSYEKL. The CDR3 region is CASSKGTSGGYEQYF. The DNA of the CDR3 is TGCGCCAGCAGCAAAGGGACTAGCGGGGGCTACGAGCAGTACTTC.

The CDR3 DNA sequence: TGTGCCAGCTCACTAGACAGTAACTATGGCTACACCTTC. This codes for CASSLDSNYGYTF. The genes are TRBV18 and TRBJ1-2, with D tentatively TRBD1 (5 bases). Germline V gene data show CDR1 as KGHSH and CDR2 as LQKENI. V lost 4 bases and J 1 base, leaving 7 bases between the germline ends. The CDR3 length is 13 residues. The variable domain in full, completed from reference TRBV18 and TRBJ1-2, reads NAGVMQNPRHLVRRRGQEARLRCSPMKGHSHVYWYRQLPEEGLKFMVYLQKENIIDESGMPKERFSAEFPKEGPSILRIQQVVRGDSAAYFCASSLDSNYGYTFGSGTRLTVV.

The chain is built from TRBV11-2 and TRBJ1-1; D is perhaps TRBD1 (5 bases). CDR3 length: 12 residues. Trimming left V 0 bases short and J 10 bases short, with 9 bases between. The V gene's germline CDR1 is SGHAT and CDR2 FQNNGV. In DNA form, the CDR3 reads TGTGCCAGCAGCTTAGAGTGGGGCGGAGCTTTCTTT. It encodes CASSLEWGGAFF.

The chain employs TRBV5-8 and TRBJ1-3; a weak D match, TRBD1 (5 bases). CDR3 length: 15 residues. Per germline, CDR1 SGHTS and CDR2 YDEGEE. Trimming pared 4 bases from V and 1 base from J, leaving 12 bases between. The CDR3 spells CASSPTVLSGNTIYF. CDR3 in DNA: TGTGCCAGCAGCCCGACAGTATTGTCTGGAAACACCATATATTTT.

The chain is built from TRBV7-3 and TRBJ2-1; D possibly corresponds to TRBD1 (5 bases). V lost 2 bases and J lost 8, with 22 bases in between. The CDR3 runs to 17 residues. The germline gives CDR1 SGHTA, CDR2 FQGTGA. As DNA, the CDR3 is TGTGCCAGCAGCTTAGGGGTAGGGGCAGGGATTTGGCATGAGCAGTTCTTC. Its protein is CASSLGVGAGIWHEQFF.

The DNA of the CDR3 is TGTGCCAGCAGTAGGGGACAGACCTATCAGCCCCAGCATTTT. This codes for CASSRGQTYQPQHF. The chain carries TRBV6-5 and TRBJ1-5; 7 nucleotides match TRBD1. The junction had 6 bases not matched to a gene; V was cut back by 5 bases and J by 5 bases. Germline CDR1 reads MNHEY; CDR2 reads SVGAGI. The CDR3 has 14 residues.

V gene TRBV30 combines with J gene TRBJ2-5, with a weak D call TRBD2 (6 bases). The V end lost 0 bases, the J end lost 3 bases, and 11 bases lay between the germline ends. The CDR3 sequence is 14 residues long. Germline CDR1 is GTSNPN and CDR2 is SVGIG (reference sequence). CDR3: CAWSVLAPKETQYF. The CDR3 DNA is TGTGCCTGGAGTGTACTAGCCCCGAAAGAGACCCAGTACTTC.

The V gene is TRBV9, the J gene TRBJ2-2; weak D call: TRBD2 (6 bases). Germline-derived CDR1 and CDR2 are SGDLS and YYNGEE. V lost 0 bases and J lost 4, with 13 bases in between. The CDR3 length is 16 residues. The CDR3 region is CASSVAGGVGTGELFF. The DNA of the CDR3 is TGTGCCAGCAGCGTAGCAGGCGGGGTGGGCACCGGGGAGCTGTTTTTT.

A few counts support this clone. This sequence joins TRBV11-3 and TRBJ1-5; D is ambiguous. Trimming took 0 bases from V and 5 from J, leaving 5 bases between them. Germline CDR1 SGHNT, CDR2 YENEEA. This CDR3 is 13 amino acids long. CDR3 sequence reads: CASSLDGDQPQHF. The CDR3 DNA reads TGTGCCAGCAGCTTAGACGGGGATCAGCCCCAGCATTTT.

V is TRBV5-4 and J is TRBJ2-2, with TRBD2 identical over 7 bases. CDR3 size: 14 residues. The V gene's germline CDR1 is SGHNT and CDR2 YYREEE (reference sequence). Unmatched junction bases numbered 5, after V lost 4 bases and J lost 5 bases. CDR3 sequence: CASSDGGGTGELFF. The CDR3 DNA reads as TGTGCCAGCAGCGATGGGGGGGGGACCGGGGAGCTGTTTTTT.

The gene calls are TRBV15 and TRBJ2-1; TRBD1 might be the D (6 bases). V gave up 8 bases and J gave up 9 bases, with 20 bases separating them. This CDR3 is 14 amino acids long. Germline V lookup: CDR1 LNHNV, CDR2 YYDKDF (reference sequence). DNA of the CDR3: TGTGCCACCTCCGCTGAAACAGGGTTTAGTGAGCAGTTCTTC. Translating it yields CATSAETGFSEQFF.

The rearrangement joins TRBV2 to TRBJ1-1; D is possibly TRBD1 (6 bases). There are 13 residues in the CDR3. V lost 7 bases, J lost 4 bases, and 13 bases lay in between. Germline-derived CDR1 and CDR2 are SNHLY and FYNNEI. The chain's CDR3 is CASTTGYGTEAFF. In DNA, the CDR3 is TGTGCCAGCACCACAGGGTACGGCACTGAAGCTTTCTTT.

The J gene is TRBJ1-2, the V gene TRBV14; no definite D call. Germline V lookup: CDR1 SGHDN, CDR2 FVKESK. This CDR3 is built from 14 residues. V was cut by 4 bases and J by 4 bases, with 13 bases left in between. The DNA of the CDR3 is TGTGCCAGCAGCCCAAGATTCGGGGTCTATGGCTACACCTTC. This codes for CASSPRFGVYGYTF.

This sequence joins TRBV9 and TRBJ1-2, with TRBD1 identical over 7 bases. The trim removed 7 bases at V and 4 bases at J, leaving 13 bases unmatched. The CDR3 has 15 residues. Germline CDR1 reads SGDLS; CDR2 reads YYNGEE. CDR3 protein: CASGGQTNIPYGYTF. The CDR3 coding sequence is TGTGCCAGCGGGGGACAGACGAACATCCCCTATGGCTACACCTTC.

Concerning this clone itself: The same CDR3 can be traced to other DNA sequences in this sample. The chain joins TRBV2 to TRBJ2-7; D might be TRBD1 (6 bases). The CDR3 spans 12 residues. Germline V gives CDR1 SNHLY, CDR2 FYNNEI. V was clipped by 5 bases and J by 2 bases, with 7 bases between them. The DNA of the CDR3 is TGTGCCAGCAGTCGACAGGCCTACGAGCAGTACGTC. Amino acids: CASSRQAYEQYV.